Below are 15 T cell receptor beta chains sequenced from a single sample in a study of CD8 T cells in Susac syndrome. Random hexamers were used to reverse transcribe an amount of roughly 0.5 to 1 ug RNA. TCRdb independently ran MiXCR on the immunoSEQ multiplex PCR reads; one entry per CDR3 protein. This sample yields roughly 400,000 distinct CDR3 sequences, of which approximately 85% are seen a single time; approximately 0.11% belongs to the top ten. Sample: CD8+ T cells from PBMCs. These receptors were taken from a human donor with multiple sclerosis.

As DNA, the CDR3 is TGTGCCAGCACCTTGGGGGGACAGGGACGTTTCTACGAGCAGTACTTC. Protein product: CASTLGGQGRFYEQYF. This chain connects TRBV28 to TRBJ2-7; 9 bases align to TRBD1. V shed 7 bases and J 3 bases; nucleotides not matched to a gene: 13. Per germline, CDR1 MDHEN and CDR2 SYDVKM. The CDR3 sequence is 16 residues long.

The V call is TRBV4-1, the J call TRBJ2-7; D may be TRBD1 (5 bases). CDR3 length: 15 residues. V dropped 1 base and J dropped 1 base, with 11 bases sitting between them. Per the germline V gene, CDR1 is MGHRA and CDR2 is YSYEKL. Here the CDR3 reads CASSQGSDISYEQYF. In DNA, the CDR3 is TGCGCCAGCAGCCAAGGGTCGGACATTTCCTACGAGCAGTACTTC.

The chain carries TRBV5-1 and TRBJ2-1; the match to TRBD2 covers 9 bases. The junction had 4 bases not matched to a gene; V was cut back by 4 bases and J by 8 bases. The CDR3 runs 13 residues. The germline gives CDR1 SGHRS, CDR2 YFSETQ. CDR3 residues: CASSTRTSDEQFF. The CDR3, as DNA: TGCGCCAGCAGCACTCGGACTAGCGATGAGCAGTTCTTC. Based on the CDR3 plus reference TRBV5-1 and TRBJ2-1, the full variable domain is KAGVTQTPRYLIKTRGQQVTLSCSPISGHRSVSWYQQTPGQGLQFLFEYFSETQRNKGNFPGRFSGRQFSNSRSEMNVSTLELGDSALYLCASSTRTSDEQFFGPGTRLTVL.

This clonotype has more than one count but fewer than ten. The J gene is TRBJ2-1, the V gene TRBV11-2; the D is unclear. The CDR3 runs 15 residues. The germline CDR1 and CDR2 sequences are SGHAT and FQNNGV. Trimming took off 0 bases at V and 4 bases at J, with 10 bases between the two ends. In nucleotides, the CDR3 is TGTGCCAGCAGCTTAGATGGCCAGCAGTACAATGAGCAGTTCTTC. This codes for CASSLDGQQYNEQFF.

CDR3 loop: CASSQEDGGVPVGSEQFF. In DNA form, the CDR3 reads TGTGCCAGCAGCCAAGAAGATGGTGGGGTTCCCGTAGGGAGTGAGCAGTTCTTC. V is TRBV3-1 and J is TRBJ2-1, with TRBD2 as a possible D gene (5 bases). Germline lookup yields CDR1 LGHDT and CDR2 YNNKEL (reference sequence). The CDR3 totals 18 residues. V lost 0 bases to trimming and J lost 9 bases, with 24 bases between them.

The gene calls are TRBV27 and TRBJ2-2; D is unresolved. CDR1 is MNHEY, CDR2 SMNVEV, per germline (reference sequence). V was trimmed by 2 bases and J by 1 base, leaving 8 bases between them. The CDR3 totals 15 residues. CDR3 loop: CASSLGAGNTGELFF. Written as DNA, the CDR3 is TGTGCCAGCAGTTTAGGAGCAGGGAACACCGGGGAGCTGTTTTTT.

The chain employs TRBV7-9 and TRBJ2-6, with D unresolved. Germline V gene lookup returns CDR1 SEHNR and CDR2 FQNEAQ (reference sequence). The CDR3 contains 17 residues. V lost 5 bases, J lost 2 bases, and 16 bases lay in between. The CDR3 region has the DNA TGTGCCAGCAGCCCCTTTGGCGCCGGGCCTGGGGCCAACGTCCTGACTTTC. Translated: CASSPFGAGPGANVLTF.

The chain uses TRBV30 and TRBJ2-7, with 8 positions matching TRBD1. Unmatched junction bases numbered 3, after V lost 0 bases and J lost 2 bases. The length of the CDR3 is 14 residues. Germline values: CDR1 GTSNPN, CDR2 SVGIG (reference sequence). The CDR3 region is CAWSVTGGPYEQYF. The CDR3 DNA is TGTGCCTGGAGTGTAACAGGGGGACCCTACGAGCAGTACTTC. The whole variable domain, filled in from reference TRBV30 and TRBJ2-7, reads SQTIHQWPATLVQPVGSPLSLECTVEGTSNPNLYWYRQAAGRGLQLLFYSVGIGQISSEVPQNLSASRPQDRQFILSSKKLLLSDSGFYLCAWSVTGGPYEQYFGPGTRLTVT.

The rearrangement joins TRBV27 to TRBJ2-7, with D hard to call. The CDR3 sequence is 15 residues long. Per the germline V gene, CDR1 is MNHEY and CDR2 is SMNVEV (reference sequence). Trimming shortened V by 2 bases and J by 0 bases, and 11 bases separated the two germline ends. CDR3 in DNA: TGTGCCAGCAGTTTAAGAGCAGGAAGCTCCTACGAGCAGTACTTC. This gives the protein CASSLRAGSSYEQYF.

The gene calls are TRBV27 and TRBJ2-1, with 10 bases lining up with TRBD2. Germline CDR1 MNHEY, CDR2 SMNVEV (reference sequence). V was clipped by 7 bases and J by 9 bases; unmatched bases: 6. This CDR3 comprises 13 residues. The CDR3 sequence: CASKPSGSGEQFF. CDR3 nucleotide sequence: TGTGCCAGCAAGCCTAGCGGGAGTGGTGAGCAGTTCTTC.

This clonotype was found once. CDR3 nucleotides: TGTGCCAGCAGTCCCCAGGAGACAGGGTTAGTAGCTAACTATGGCTACACCTTC. Translated: CASSPQETGLVANYGYTF. The chain couples TRBV27 to TRBJ1-2; TRBD1 matches at 7 bases. The trim removed 5 bases at V and 0 bases at J, leaving 15 bases unmatched. Germline-derived CDR1 and CDR2 are MNHEY and SMNVEV (reference sequence). This CDR3 is built from 18 residues.

The V call is TRBV11-3, the J call TRBJ2-1; 7 bases are a match to TRBD2. Germline CDR1 is SGHNT and CDR2 is YENEEA. The CDR3 runs to 15 residues. V was clipped by 5 bases and J by 8 bases; unmatched bases: 12. The CDR3 spells CASSQRGGSWDEQFF. The CDR3 coding sequence is TGTGCCAGCAGCCAGAGGGGCGGGAGTTGGGATGAGCAGTTCTTC.

The J gene is TRBJ2-5, the V gene TRBV11-2; 13 bases map to TRBD2. CDR3 size: 20 residues. With V trimmed by 2 bases and J by 0 bases, 12 bases remained unmatched. Germline CDR1 SGHAT, CDR2 FQNNGV. CDR3 sequence reads: CASSLLATSGRQAYQETQYF. The CDR3, as DNA: TGTGCCAGCAGCTTACTAGCGACTAGCGGGAGGCAAGCGTACCAAGAGACCCAGTACTTC.

This clonotype was detected only once. The rearrangement uses TRBV27 and TRBJ1-4; 7 bases are shared with TRBD1. The CDR3 has 18 residues. The germline gives CDR1 MNHEY, CDR2 SMNVEV (reference sequence). After removal of 3 bases from V and 4 bases from J, the junction contained 14 bases not matched to a gene. The DNA for the CDR3 is TGTGCCAGCAGTTTCTACAGAGCCTCCGGGACAGATAATGAAAAACTGTTTTTT. It translates to CASSFYRASGTDNEKLFF.

CDR3 in DNA: TGTGCCAGTAGTATTCTTGACAGCACCGGGGAGCTGTTTTTT. It encodes CASSILDSTGELFF. This rearrangement joins TRBV19 to TRBJ2-2, with D perhaps TRBD1 (5 bases). From germline, CDR1 is LNHDA and CDR2 SQIVND (reference sequence). The CDR3 loop spans 14 amino acids. V was shortened by 3 bases and J by 4 bases, with 9 bases between the two germline ends.